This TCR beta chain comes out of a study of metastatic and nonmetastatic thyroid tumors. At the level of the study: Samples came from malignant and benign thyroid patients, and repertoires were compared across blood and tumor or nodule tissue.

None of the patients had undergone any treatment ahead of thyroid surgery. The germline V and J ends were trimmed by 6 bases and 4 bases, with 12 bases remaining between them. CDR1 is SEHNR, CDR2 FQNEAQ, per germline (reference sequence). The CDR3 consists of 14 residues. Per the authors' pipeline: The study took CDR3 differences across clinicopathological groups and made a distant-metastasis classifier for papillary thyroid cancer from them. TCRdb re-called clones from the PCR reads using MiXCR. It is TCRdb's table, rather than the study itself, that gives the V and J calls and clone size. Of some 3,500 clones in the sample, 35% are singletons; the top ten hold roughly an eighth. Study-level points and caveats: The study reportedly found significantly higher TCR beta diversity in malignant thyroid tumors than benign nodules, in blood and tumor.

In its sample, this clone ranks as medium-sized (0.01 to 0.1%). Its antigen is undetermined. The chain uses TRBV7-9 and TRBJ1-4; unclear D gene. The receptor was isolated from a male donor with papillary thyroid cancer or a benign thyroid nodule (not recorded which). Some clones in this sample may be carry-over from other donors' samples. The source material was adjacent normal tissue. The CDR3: CASSSRALNEKLFF. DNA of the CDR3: TGTGCCAGCAGTTCCCGGGCCCTTAATGAAAAACTGTTTTTT.